Listed below are T cell receptor beta chains from one sample, sequenced in a study of blood T cell repertoires in COVID-19. TCRdb's copy holds only in-frame clones and misses some; the assay was immunoSEQ multiplex PCR. The table includes more than 150,000 clones, approximately 80% detected once. The sequencing input was peripheral blood. These receptors all come from a woman aged 60 to 75 with acute or convalescent COVID-19. Each CDR3 is given with its conserved first and last residue. A D gene is named only where the DNA matches it firmly. Not all rows give a size; the values are once, few, many and, for expanded clones, a class.

clone size: .; D gene: TRBD1; V gene: TRBV27; J gene: TRBJ1-1; CDR3 protein: CASTPYRGANTEAFF; CDR3 DNA: TGTGCCAGCACCCCTTACAGGGGGGCGAACACTGAAGCTTTCTTT
clone size: .; D gene: TRBD1; V gene: TRBV7-9; J gene: TRBJ1-6; CDR3 protein: CASTTSGTGNSPLHF; CDR3 DNA: TGTGCCAGCACCACCTCCGGGACAGGAAATTCACCCCTCCACTTT
clone size: .; D gene: .; V gene: TRBV27; J gene: TRBJ1-5; CDR3 protein: CASSFEGGGNQPQHF; CDR3 DNA: TGTGCCAGCAGTTTCGAAGGGGGGGGCAATCAGCCCCAGCATTTT
clone size: .; D gene: TRBD1; V gene: TRBV19; J gene: TRBJ2-7; CDR3 protein: CASKSGTGDYEQYF; CDR3 DNA: TGTGCCAGTAAATCCGGGACAGGGGATTACGAGCAGTACTTC
clone size: .; D gene: .; V gene: TRBV18; J gene: TRBJ2-5; CDR3 protein: CASSLIGSSRETQYF; CDR3 DNA: TGTGCCAGCTCACTAATAGGGAGTTCCAGGGAGACCCAGTACTTC
clone size: few; D gene: TRBD2; V gene: TRBV6-2/TRBV6-3; J gene: TRBJ2-1; CDR3 protein: CASSFRGLAINEQFF; CDR3 DNA: TGTGCCAGCAGCTTTCGCGGACTAGCCATCAATGAGCAGTTCTTC
clone size: once; D gene: TRBD1; V gene: TRBV6-4; J gene: TRBJ2-7; CDR3 protein: CASSRDRGYEQYF; CDR3 DNA: TGTGCCAGCAGTCGGGACAGGGGCTACGAGCAGTACTTC
clone size: once; D gene: TRBD1; V gene: TRBV11-2; J gene: TRBJ2-5; CDR3 protein: CASSSDRVGETQYF; CDR3 DNA: TGTGCCAGCAGCTCAGACAGGGTCGGGGAGACCCAGTACTTC
clone size: .; D gene: TRBD1; V gene: TRBV7-8; J gene: TRBJ2-7; CDR3 protein: CASSLVGQGVSEQYF; CDR3 DNA: TGTGCCAGCAGCTTAGTGGGACAGGGGGTATCCGAGCAGTACTTC
clone size: few; D gene: .; V gene: TRBV6-1; J gene: TRBJ1-5; CDR3 protein: CASSELGGSNQPQHF; CDR3 DNA: TGTGCCAGCAGTGAACTGGGGGGAAGCAATCAGCCCCAGCATTTT
clone size: once; D gene: .; V gene: TRBV27; J gene: TRBJ1-4; CDR3 protein: CASSLSRAGEDEKLFF; CDR3 DNA: TGTGCCAGCAGTTTATCGAGGGCAGGGGAAGACGAAAAACTGTTTTTT
clone size: once; D gene: .; V gene: TRBV5-6; J gene: TRBJ1-2; CDR3 protein: CASSLPYGYTF; CDR3 DNA: TGTGCCAGCAGCCTCCCCTATGGCTACACCTTC
clone size: .; D gene: .; V gene: TRBV28; J gene: TRBJ2-7; CDR3 protein: CASSLTQGYSYEQYF; CDR3 DNA: TGTGCCAGCAGTTTAACACAGGGATATTCCTACGAGCAGTACTTC
clone size: once; D gene: TRBD1; V gene: TRBV7-9; J gene: TRBJ2-7; CDR3 protein: CASSFTGTGGEEQYF; CDR3 DNA: TGTGCCAGCAGCTTCACCGGGACAGGGGGCGAGGAGCAGTACTTC
clone size: .; D gene: TRBD2; V gene: TRBV9; J gene: TRBJ2-7; CDR3 protein: CASSGRDYTYEQYF; CDR3 DNA: TGTGCCAGCAGCGGTCGGGACTACACCTACGAGCAGTACTTC
clone size: .; D gene: .; V gene: TRBV27; J gene: TRBJ1-4; CDR3 protein: CASRNRLGNEKLFF; CDR3 DNA: TGTGCCAGCAGAAACAGGCTTGGAAATGAAAAACTGTTTTTT
clone size: .; D gene: TRBD2; V gene: TRBV7-7; J gene: TRBJ2-2; CDR3 protein: CASSSRLAGRGGELFF; CDR3 DNA: TGTGCTAGCAGCTCCCGACTAGCGGGGCGAGGCGGGGAGCTGTTTTTT
clone size: few; D gene: TRBD2; V gene: TRBV28; J gene: TRBJ2-3; CDR3 protein: CASSSLAGARTDTQYF; CDR3 DNA: TGTGCCAGCAGTTCACTAGCGGGGGCCCGCACAGATACGCAGTATTTT
clone size: .; D gene: .; V gene: TRBV18; J gene: TRBJ1-3; CDR3 protein: CASSPPGFSGNTIYF; CDR3 DNA: TGTGCCAGCTCACCACCGGGCTTCTCTGGAAACACCATATATTTT
clone size: few; D gene: .; V gene: TRBV6-5; J gene: TRBJ1-2; CDR3 protein: CASRIGAEYGYTF; CDR3 DNA: TGTGCCAGCAGAATAGGCGCGGAGTATGGCTACACCTTC
clone size: .; D gene: TRBD1; V gene: TRBV6-1; J gene: TRBJ2-7; CDR3 protein: CASSEAGTGFPYEQYF; CDR3 DNA: TGTGCCAGCAGTGAAGCAGGGACAGGGTTTCCCTACGAGCAGTACTTC
clone size: .; D gene: TRBD1; V gene: TRBV5-5; J gene: TRBJ1-1; CDR3 protein: CASSPRSGTGSSEAFF; CDR3 DNA: TGTGCCAGCAGCCCCAGATCCGGGACAGGGTCATCTGAAGCTTTCTTT
clone size: .; D gene: .; V gene: TRBV3-1/TRBV3-2; J gene: TRBJ2-5; CDR3 protein: CASSQGGTEIQETQYF; CDR3 DNA: TGTGCCAGCAGCCAAGGCGGGACAGAGATACAAGAGACCCAGTACTTC
clone size: few; D gene: .; V gene: TRBV4-2; J gene: TRBJ1-1; CDR3 protein: CASSQEEMTGRATTHTEAFF; CDR3 DNA: TGTGCCAGCAGCCAAGAAGAAATGACGGGTAGGGCGACTACACACACTGAAGCTTTCTTT
clone size: .; D gene: TRBD2; V gene: TRBV7-2; J gene: TRBJ2-7; CDR3 protein: CASSSGLAGVEQYF; CDR3 DNA: TGTGCCAGCAGCTCGGGACTAGCGGGGGTCGAGCAGTACTTC
clone size: .; D gene: .; V gene: TRBV19; J gene: TRBJ2-5; CDR3 protein: CASSTWATGSETQYF; CDR3 DNA: TGTGCCAGTAGTACCTGGGCCACGGGGAGCGAGACCCAGTACTTC
clone size: once; D gene: .; V gene: TRBV3-1/TRBV3-2; J gene: TRBJ2-2; CDR3 protein: CASIRSHHTGELFF; CDR3 DNA: TGTGCCAGCATCCGTAGTCATCACACCGGGGAGCTGTTTTTT
clone size: .; D gene: TRBD2; V gene: TRBV11-2; J gene: TRBJ2-5; CDR3 protein: CASRRGAGGKEETQYF; CDR3 DNA: TGTGCCAGCAGACGAGGGGCGGGGGGAAAAGAAGAGACCCAGTACTTC